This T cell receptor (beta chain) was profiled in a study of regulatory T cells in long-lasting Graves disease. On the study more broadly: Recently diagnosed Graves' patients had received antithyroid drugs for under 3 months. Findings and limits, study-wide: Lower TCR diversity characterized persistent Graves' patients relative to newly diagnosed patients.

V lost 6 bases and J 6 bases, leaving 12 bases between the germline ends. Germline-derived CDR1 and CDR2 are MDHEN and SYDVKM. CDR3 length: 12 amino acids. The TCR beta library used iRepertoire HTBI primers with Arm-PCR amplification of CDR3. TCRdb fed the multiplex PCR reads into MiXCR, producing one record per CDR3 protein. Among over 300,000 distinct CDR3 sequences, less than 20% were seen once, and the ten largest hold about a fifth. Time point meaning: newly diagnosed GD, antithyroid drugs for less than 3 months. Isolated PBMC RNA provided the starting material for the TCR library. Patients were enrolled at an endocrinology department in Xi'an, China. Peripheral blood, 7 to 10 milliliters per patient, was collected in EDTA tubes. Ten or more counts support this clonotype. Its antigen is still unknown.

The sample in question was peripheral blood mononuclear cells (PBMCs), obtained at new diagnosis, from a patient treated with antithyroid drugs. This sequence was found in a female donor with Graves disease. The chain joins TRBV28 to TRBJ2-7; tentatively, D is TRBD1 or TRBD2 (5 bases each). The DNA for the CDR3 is TGTGCCAGCAGACTGCCAGGGACCGAGCAGTACTTC. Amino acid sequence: CASRLPGTEQYF.